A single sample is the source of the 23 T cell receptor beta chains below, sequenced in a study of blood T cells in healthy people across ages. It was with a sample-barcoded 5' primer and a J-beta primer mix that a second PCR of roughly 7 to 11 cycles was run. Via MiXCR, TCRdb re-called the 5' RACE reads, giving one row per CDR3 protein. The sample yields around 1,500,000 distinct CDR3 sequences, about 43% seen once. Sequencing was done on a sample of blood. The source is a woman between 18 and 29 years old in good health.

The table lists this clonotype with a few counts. The CDR3: CASTAGAVQETQYF. The CDR3, as DNA: TGTGCCAGCACGGCGGGGGCGGTCCAAGAGACCCAGTACTTC. V usage is TRBV2 and J usage is TRBJ2-5; D perhaps matches TRBD2 (7 bases). The V and J ends lost 7 bases and 1 base respectively, with 13 bases between them. This CDR3 is built from 14 residues. Looked up from germline, CDR1 is SNHLY and CDR2 is FYNNEI.

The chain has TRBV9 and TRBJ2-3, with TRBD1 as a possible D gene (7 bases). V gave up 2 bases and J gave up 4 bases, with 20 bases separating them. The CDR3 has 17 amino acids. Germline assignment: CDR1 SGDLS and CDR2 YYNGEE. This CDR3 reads CASSVDLGGGGPDTQYF. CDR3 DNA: TGTGCCAGCAGCGTTGACCTAGGAGGAGGGGGCCCAGATACGCAGTATTTT.

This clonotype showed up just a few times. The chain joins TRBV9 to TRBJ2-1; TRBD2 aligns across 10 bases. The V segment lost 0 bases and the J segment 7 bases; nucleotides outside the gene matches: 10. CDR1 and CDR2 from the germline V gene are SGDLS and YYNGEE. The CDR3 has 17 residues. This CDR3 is CASSVGTSGLIWNEQFF. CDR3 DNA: TGTGCCAGCAGCGTAGGGACTAGCGGACTCATTTGGAATGAGCAGTTCTTC.

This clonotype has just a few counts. CDR3 DNA: TGTGCCAGCAGTTTATTTGGGGACAGGCCCTCTCGGGGCTATGGCTACACCTTC. This codes for CASSLFGDRPSRGYGYTF. The chain is built from TRBV27 and TRBJ1-2; TRBD1 agrees at 8 bases. This CDR3 comprises 18 residues. The ends lost 1 base at V and 4 bases at J; junction bases unmatched: 14. Per the germline V gene, CDR1 is MNHEY and CDR2 is SMNVEV (reference sequence).

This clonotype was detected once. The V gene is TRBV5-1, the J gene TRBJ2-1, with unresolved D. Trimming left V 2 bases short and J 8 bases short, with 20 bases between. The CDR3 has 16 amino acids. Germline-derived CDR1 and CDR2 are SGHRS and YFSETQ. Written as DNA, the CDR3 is TGCGCCAGCAGCTTAGGTGCACGAGCTCCCAGAGATGAGCAGTTCTTC. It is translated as CASSLGARAPRDEQFF.

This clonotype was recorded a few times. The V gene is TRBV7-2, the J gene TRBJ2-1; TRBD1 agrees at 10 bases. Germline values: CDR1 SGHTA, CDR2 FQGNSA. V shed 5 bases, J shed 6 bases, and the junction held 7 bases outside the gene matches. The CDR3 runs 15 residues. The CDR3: CASSPTGQGGNEQFF. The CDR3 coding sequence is TGTGCCAGCAGCCCCACCGGACAGGGGGGCAATGAGCAGTTCTTC.

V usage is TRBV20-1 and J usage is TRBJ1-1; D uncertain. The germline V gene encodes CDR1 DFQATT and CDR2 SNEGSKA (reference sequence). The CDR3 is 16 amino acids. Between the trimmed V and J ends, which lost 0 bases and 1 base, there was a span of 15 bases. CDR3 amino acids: CSARDFLQAKNTEAFF. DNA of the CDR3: TGCAGTGCTAGAGATTTTCTTCAGGCCAAGAACACTGAAGCTTTCTTT.

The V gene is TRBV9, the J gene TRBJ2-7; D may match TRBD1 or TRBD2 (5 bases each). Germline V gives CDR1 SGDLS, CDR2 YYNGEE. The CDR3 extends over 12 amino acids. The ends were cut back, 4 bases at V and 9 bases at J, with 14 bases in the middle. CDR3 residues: CASSPGDLGQYF. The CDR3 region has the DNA TGTGCCAGCAGCCCTGGGGACCTCGGGCAGTACTTC.

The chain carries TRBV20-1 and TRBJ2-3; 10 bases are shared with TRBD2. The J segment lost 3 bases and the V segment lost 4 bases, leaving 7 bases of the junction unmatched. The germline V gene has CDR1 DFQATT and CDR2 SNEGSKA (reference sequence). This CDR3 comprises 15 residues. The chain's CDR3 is CSATGLAARTDTQYF. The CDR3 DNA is TGCAGTGCTACCGGACTAGCGGCGAGAACAGATACGCAGTATTTT.

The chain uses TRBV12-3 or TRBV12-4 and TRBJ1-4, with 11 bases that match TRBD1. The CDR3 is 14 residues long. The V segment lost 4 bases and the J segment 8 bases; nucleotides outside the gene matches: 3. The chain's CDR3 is CASSWGDRGEKLFF. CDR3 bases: TGTGCCAGCAGTTGGGGGGACAGGGGGGAAAAACTGTTTTTT.

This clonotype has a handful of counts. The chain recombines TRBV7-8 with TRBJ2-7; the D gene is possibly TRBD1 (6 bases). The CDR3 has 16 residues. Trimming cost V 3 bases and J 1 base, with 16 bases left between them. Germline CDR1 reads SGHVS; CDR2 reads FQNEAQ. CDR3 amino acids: CASSFRPTGSSYEQYF. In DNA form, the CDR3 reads TGTGCCAGCAGCTTCAGACCCACAGGGTCGTCCTACGAGCAGTACTTC.

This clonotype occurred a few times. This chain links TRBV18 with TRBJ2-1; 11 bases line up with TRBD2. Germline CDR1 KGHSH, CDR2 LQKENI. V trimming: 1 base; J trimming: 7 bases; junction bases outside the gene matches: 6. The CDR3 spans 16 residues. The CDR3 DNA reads TGTGCCAGCTCACCACTTCTGGCTAGCGGGAGGAATGAGCAGTTCTTC. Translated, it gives CASSPLLASGRNEQFF.

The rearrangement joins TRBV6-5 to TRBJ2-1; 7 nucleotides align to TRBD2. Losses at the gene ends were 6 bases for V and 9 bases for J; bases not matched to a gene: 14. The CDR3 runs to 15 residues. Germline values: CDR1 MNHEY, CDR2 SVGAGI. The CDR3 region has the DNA TGTGCCAGCAGCCGTACTAGCGCGGCCAAGGGTGAGCAGTTCTTC. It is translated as CASSRTSAAKGEQFF.

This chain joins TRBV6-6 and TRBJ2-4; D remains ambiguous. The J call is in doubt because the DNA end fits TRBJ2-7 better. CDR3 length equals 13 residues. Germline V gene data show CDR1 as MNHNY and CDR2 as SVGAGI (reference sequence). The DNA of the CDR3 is TGTGCCAGCAGTTACTCGGAAAGATCCGAGCAGTACTTC. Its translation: CASSYSERSEQYF.

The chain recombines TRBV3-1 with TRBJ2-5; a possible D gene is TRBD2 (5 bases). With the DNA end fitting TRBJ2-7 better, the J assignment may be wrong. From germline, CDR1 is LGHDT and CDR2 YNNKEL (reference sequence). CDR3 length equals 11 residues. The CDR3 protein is CASRGVAEQYF. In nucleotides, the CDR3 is TGTGCCAGCAGGGGAGTGGCCGAGCAGTACTTC.

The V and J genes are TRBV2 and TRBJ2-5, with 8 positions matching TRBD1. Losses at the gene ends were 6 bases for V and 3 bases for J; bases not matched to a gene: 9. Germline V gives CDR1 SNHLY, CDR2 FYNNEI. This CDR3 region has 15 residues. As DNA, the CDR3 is TGTGCCAGCAGATTTGAACAGGGGGTGGAAGAGACCCAGTACTTC. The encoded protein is CASRFEQGVEETQYF.

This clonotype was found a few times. CDR3 loop: CASSQGATDEKLFF. In DNA form, the CDR3 reads TGTGCCAGCAGCCAAGGGGCGACGGATGAAAAACTGTTTTTT. V gene TRBV4-2 combines with J gene TRBJ1-4; D is ambiguous. The germline CDR1 and CDR2 sequences are LGHNA and YNFKEQ. V dropped 1 base and J dropped 6 bases, with 9 bases sitting between them. The CDR3 runs to 14 residues.

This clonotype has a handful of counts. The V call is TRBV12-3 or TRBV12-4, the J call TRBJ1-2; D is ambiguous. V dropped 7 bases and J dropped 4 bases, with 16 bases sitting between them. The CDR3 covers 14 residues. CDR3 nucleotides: TGTGCCAGCACCCCTTCAGGACTTTTCTATGGCTACACCTTC. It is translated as CASTPSGLFYGYTF.

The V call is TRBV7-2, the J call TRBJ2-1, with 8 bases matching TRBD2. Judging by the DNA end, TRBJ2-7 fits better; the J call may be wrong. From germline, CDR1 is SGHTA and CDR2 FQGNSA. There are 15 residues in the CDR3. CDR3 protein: CASSSRTSPTYEQYF. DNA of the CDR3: TGTGCCAGCAGCTCCAGGACTAGCCCTACCTACGAGCAGTACTTC.

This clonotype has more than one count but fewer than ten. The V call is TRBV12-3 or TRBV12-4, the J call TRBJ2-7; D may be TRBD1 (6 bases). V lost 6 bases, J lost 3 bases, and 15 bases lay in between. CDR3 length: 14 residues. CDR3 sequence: CASSRRDTVYEQYF. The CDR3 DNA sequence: TGTGCCAGCAGCCGCCGGGACACCGTCTACGAGCAGTACTTC.

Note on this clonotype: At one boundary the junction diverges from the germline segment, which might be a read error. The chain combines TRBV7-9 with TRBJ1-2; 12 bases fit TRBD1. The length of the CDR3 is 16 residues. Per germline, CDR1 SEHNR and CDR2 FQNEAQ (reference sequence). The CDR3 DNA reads TGTGCCAGCAGCAGAGGGACAGGGGGCGATAACTCTGGCTACACCTTC. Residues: CASSRGTGGDNSGYTF.

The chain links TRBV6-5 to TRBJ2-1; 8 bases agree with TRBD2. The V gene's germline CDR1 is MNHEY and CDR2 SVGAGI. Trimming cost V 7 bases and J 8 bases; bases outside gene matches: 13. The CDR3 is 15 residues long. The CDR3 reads CASIPGIAGTDEQFF. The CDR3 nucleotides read TGTGCCAGCATCCCCGGGATAGCGGGAACCGATGAGCAGTTCTTC.

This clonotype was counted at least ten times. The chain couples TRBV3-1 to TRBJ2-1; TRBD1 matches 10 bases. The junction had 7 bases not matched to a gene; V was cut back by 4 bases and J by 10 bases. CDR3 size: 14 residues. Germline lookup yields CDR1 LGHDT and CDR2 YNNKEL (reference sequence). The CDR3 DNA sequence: TGTGCCAGCAGCCCCACAGGACAGGGGGGCGAGCAGTTCTTC. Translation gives CASSPTGQGGEQFF.